This entry lists 17 T cell receptor beta chains sequenced from one sample in a study of blood T cell repertoires in COVID-19. The method was immunoSEQ multiplex PCR; TCRdb's version includes in-frame clones alone and lacks a portion of them. This table holds under 250,000 clones, around four fifths found once. Sequencing input: peripheral blood. The receptors come from a woman aged 60-75 years with active or convalescent COVID-19.

This clone appeared once. The V and J genes are TRBV18 and TRBJ2-5; 8 bases align to TRBD1. After removal of 4 bases from V and 5 bases from J, the junction contained 6 bases not matched to a gene. CDR1 is KGHSH and CDR2 is LQKENI in the germline V gene. The CDR3 consists of 14 residues. The CDR3 sequence is CASSLLTGEETQYF. CDR3 sequence (DNA): TGTGCCAGCTCACTACTGACAGGGGAGGAGACCCAGTACTTC.

The chain is built from TRBV5-1 and TRBJ2-1, with 8 bases fitting TRBD2. CDR1 and CDR2 from the germline V gene are SGHRS and YFSETQ. After removal of 1 base from V and 9 bases from J, the junction contained 12 bases not matched to a gene. CDR3 length: 16 amino acids. Here the CDR3 reads CASSLFVTSVWLEQFF. The CDR3 nucleotides are TGCGCCAGCAGCTTGTTTGTGACTAGCGTTTGGCTTGAGCAGTTCTTC.

The rearrangement joins TRBV11-3 to TRBJ2-3; TRBD1 might be the D (5 bases). The CDR3 spans 12 residues. Germline V lookup: CDR1 SGHNT, CDR2 YENEEA. Trimming shortened V by 5 bases and J by 6 bases, and 9 bases separated the two germline ends. CDR3 coding DNA: TGTGCCAGCAGCGGCAGGGCGGATACGCAGTATTTT. Protein product: CASSGRADTQYF.

The chain couples TRBV7-2 to TRBJ1-3; no clear D gene. The CDR3 loop spans 15 amino acids. Per germline, CDR1 SGHTA and CDR2 FQGNSA. V lost 2 bases to trimming and J lost 3 bases, with 11 bases between them. The CDR3 DNA is TGTGCCAGCAGCTTAAGCCCAATTTTTGGAAACACCATATATTTT. Translating it yields CASSLSPIFGNTIYF.

V and J are TRBV20-1 and TRBJ2-1; 8 nucleotides line up with TRBD2. The trim removed 3 bases at V and 2 bases at J, leaving 6 bases unmatched. Germline V gives CDR1 DFQATT, CDR2 SNEGSKA (reference sequence). CDR3 length: 15 residues. The CDR3 bases are TGCAGTGCTAGTATGGCGGGGGGTCCCTACAATGAGCAGTTCTTC. It yields the protein CSASMAGGPYNEQFF.

The CDR3 is CASSMAGSPEQYV. CDR3 DNA: TGTGCCAGCAGTATGGCGGGTTCACCCGAGCAGTACGTC. This chain joins TRBV28 and TRBJ2-7; possible D gene TRBD2, 5 bases. From germline, CDR1 is MDHEN and CDR2 SYDVKM. The V and J ends lost 5 bases and 6 bases respectively, with 14 bases between them. The CDR3 has 13 amino acids.

V gene TRBV5-6 combines with J gene TRBJ2-7; the D gene is possibly TRBD2 (7 bases). This CDR3 comprises 15 residues. Deletions cut 5 bases from V and 1 base from J, with 16 bases between. Per germline, CDR1 SGHDT and CDR2 YYEEEE. Here the CDR3 DNA reads TGTGCCAGCAGTCATACAGGGAGGGGATCCTACGAGCAGTACTTC. Translating it yields CASSHTGRGSYEQYF.

This clone came up once. J is TRBJ2-1 and V is TRBV19; a weak D match, TRBD1 (7 bases). The V and J ends lost 8 bases and 7 bases respectively, with 12 bases between them. Germline V CDR1 and CDR2: LNHDA, SQIVND (reference sequence). The CDR3 consists of 12 residues. The CDR3 DNA sequence: TGTGCCAGTCAGGGGGGCGTGAATGAGCAGTTCTTC. Translation gives CASQGGVNEQFF.

The V and J genes are TRBV19 and TRBJ2-1; TRBD1 matches 9 bases. This CDR3 comprises 16 residues. Germline V gene lookup returns CDR1 LNHDA and CDR2 SQIVND (reference sequence). J was trimmed by 9 bases and V by 1 base; bases with no gene match: 10. The CDR3 reads CASSIAPGQGYGEQFF. In DNA form, the CDR3 reads TGTGCCAGTAGTATAGCCCCGGGACAGGGTTATGGTGAGCAGTTCTTC. Full variable domain (outside the CDR3, taken from reference TRBV19 and TRBJ2-1): DGGITQSPKYLFRKEGQNVTLSCEQNLNHDAMYWYRQDPGQGLRLIYYSQIVNDFQKGDIAEGYSVSREKKESFPLTVTSAQKNPTAFYLCASSIAPGQGYGEQFFGPGTRLTVL.

This chain connects TRBV28 to TRBJ1-5, with D possibly matching TRBD1 (6 bases). The CDR3 has 14 amino acids. Germline CDR1 MDHEN, CDR2 SYDVKM. Trimming removed 2 bases at V and 4 bases at J, with 9 bases between. CDR3 region: CASSLRDINQPQHF. The CDR3, as DNA: TGTGCCAGCAGTTTACGGGACATTAATCAGCCCCAGCATTTT.

The chain has TRBV11-2 and TRBJ1-6, with D tentatively TRBD1 (6 bases). CDR3 length: 14 amino acids. V lost 3 bases and J 8 bases, leaving 11 bases between the germline ends. Per the germline V gene, CDR1 is SGHAT and CDR2 is FQNNGV. DNA for the CDR3: TGTGCCAGCAGCTTGGGACAAAAGGATTCACCCCTCCACTTT. Amino acid sequence: CASSLGQKDSPLHF. Variable domain in full (rest from reference TRBV11-2 and TRBJ1-6): EAGVAQSPRYKIIEKRQSVAFWCNPISGHATLYWYQQILGQGPKLLIQFQNNGVVDDSQLPKDRFSAERLKGVDSTLKIQPAKLEDSAVYLCASSLGQKDSPLHFGNGTRLTVT.

This clone is a singleton in its sample. V gene TRBV19 combines with J gene TRBJ2-5; a possible D gene is TRBD2 (6 bases). Germline lookup yields CDR1 LNHDA and CDR2 SQIVND (reference sequence). V was shortened by 3 bases and J by 6 bases, with 17 bases between the two germline ends. CDR3 length: 15 residues. In DNA form, the CDR3 reads TGTGCCAGTAGTATGGCGGGACCCAACACACAGACCCAGTACTTC. Translated, it gives CASSMAGPNTQTQYF.

The J gene is TRBJ2-5, the V gene TRBV5-1, with 11 bases identical to TRBD2. The CDR3 length is 16 residues. With V trimmed by 4 bases and J by 1 base, 6 bases remained unmatched. CDR1 and CDR2 from the germline V gene are SGHRS and YFSETQ. The CDR3 DNA reads as TGCGCCAGCAGCCTAAGACTAGCGGGGATCCAAGAGACCCAGTACTTC. This encodes CASSLRLAGIQETQYF.

This clone was observed at least ten times. This rearrangement joins TRBV7-3 to TRBJ1-1; 7 nucleotides align to TRBD1. V trimming: 6 bases; J trimming: 1 base; junction bases outside the gene matches: 5. Germline V CDR1 and CDR2: SGHTA, FQGTGA. The CDR3 has 14 residues. The CDR3 DNA is TGTGCCAGCAGACCGGACAGGACGAACACTGAAGCTTTCTTT. Translated: CASRPDRTNTEAFF. Combining the CDR3 with reference TRBV7-3 and TRBJ1-1 gives the whole variable domain GAGVSQTPSNKVTEKGKYVELRCDPISGHTALYWYRQSLGQGPEFLIYFQGTGAADDSGLPNDRFFAVRPEGSVSTLKIQRTERGDSAVYLCASRPDRTNTEAFFGQGTRLTVV.

The chain joins TRBV18 to TRBJ1-2; 7 nucleotides agree with TRBD1. V gave up 4 bases and J gave up 4 bases; unmatched junction bases: 9. The germline V gene has CDR1 KGHSH and CDR2 LQKENI. The CDR3 runs 15 residues. As DNA, the CDR3 is TGTGCCAGCTCACATGACAGGGAGAAAGGCTATGGCTACACCTTC. Protein sequence: CASSHDREKGYGYTF.

V and J are TRBV5-4 and TRBJ2-1, with 7 bases that match TRBD2. The CDR3 runs to 16 residues. Germline V gives CDR1 SGHNT, CDR2 YYREEE (reference sequence). V lost 3 bases to trimming and J lost 0 bases; unmatched junction nucleotides: 6. CDR3 in amino acids: CASSSGLQSSYNEQFF. The CDR3, as DNA: TGTGCCAGCAGCTCGGGACTACAGAGCTCCTACAATGAGCAGTTCTTC.

The chain recombines TRBV29-1 with TRBJ1-2; 8 bases fit TRBD1. Trimming at V came to 6 bases and at J to 0 bases, leaving 9 bases not matched to a gene. Germline lookup yields CDR1 SQVTM and CDR2 ANQGSEA. The CDR3 extends over 15 amino acids. Here the CDR3 DNA reads TGCAGCGTCGACGGGACAGGATCTACTAACTATGGCTACACCTTC. Translation: CSVDGTGSTNYGYTF.